The TCR beta chain described here comes from a study of blood T cell repertoires in COVID-19. Study-level information: Samples taken during acute and convalescent COVID-19 were collected in the United States, Italy and Spain.

Assay: immunoSEQ multiplex PCR; the TCRdb copy retains only in-frame clones and omits some. The table includes about 300,000 clones, around 87% detected once. The CDR3 extends over 16 amino acids. V lost 0 bases and J 6 bases, leaving 14 bases between the germline ends. The germline V gene encodes CDR1 PRHDT and CDR2 FYEKMQ (reference sequence). The sample holds one count of this clone. The sequence derives from a woman in her thirties or forties who had recovered from COVID-19. The chain carries TRBV13 and TRBJ2-2; a weak D match, TRBD1 (6 bases). Sequenced sample: peripheral blood. The CDR3 region has the DNA TGTGCCAGCAGCTTAGGGAGGGGGATGTATCCCGGGGAGCTGTTTTTT. It codes for CASSLGRGMYPGELFF.